This T cell receptor beta chain was retrieved from a study of blood T cell repertoires in COVID-19. The CDR3 sequence is 15 residues long. With V trimmed by 3 bases and J by 4 bases, 2 bases remained unmatched. Germline-derived CDR1 and CDR2 are SGHTA and FQGNSA. Original processing methods: Cell counts per sample came from amplifying reference gene primers. The table came from immunoSEQ multiplex PCR; TCRdb's copy has only in-frame clones and leaves some out. Clonal size and the V and J genes are those of that table, whereas D and trimming came from the DNA. The table lists about 250,000 clones, about 82% of them singletons, with roughly 6.2% in the top ten. Patients in Seattle were enrolled during active infection, then followed longitudinally.

The receptor was derived from a woman older than 75 with COVID-19, enrolled during active disease. The source material was peripheral blood. The chain has TRBV7-2 and TRBJ2-5, with 13 bases that match TRBD2. The CDR3 nucleotides are TGTGCCAGCAGCTTTAGGACTAGCGGGGGAGAGACCCAGTACTTC. Translated, it gives CASSFRTSGGETQYF.